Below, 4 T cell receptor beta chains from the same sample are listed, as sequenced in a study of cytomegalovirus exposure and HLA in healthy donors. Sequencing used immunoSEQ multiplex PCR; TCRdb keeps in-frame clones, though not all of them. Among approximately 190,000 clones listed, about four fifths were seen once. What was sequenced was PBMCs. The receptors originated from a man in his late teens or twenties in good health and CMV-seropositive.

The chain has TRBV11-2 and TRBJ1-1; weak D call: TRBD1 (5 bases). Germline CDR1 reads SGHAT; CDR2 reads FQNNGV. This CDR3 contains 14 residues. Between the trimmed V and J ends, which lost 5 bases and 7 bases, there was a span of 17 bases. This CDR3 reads CASSPQGANGEAFF. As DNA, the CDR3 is TGTGCCAGCAGCCCCCAAGGGGCCAACGGTGAAGCTTTCTTT.

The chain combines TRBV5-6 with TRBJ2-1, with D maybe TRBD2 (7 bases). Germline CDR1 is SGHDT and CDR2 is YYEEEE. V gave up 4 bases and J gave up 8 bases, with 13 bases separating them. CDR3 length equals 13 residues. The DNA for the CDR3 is TGTGCCAGCAGCCGCACAGGGAGGGATGAGCAGTTCTTC. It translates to CASSRTGRDEQFF.

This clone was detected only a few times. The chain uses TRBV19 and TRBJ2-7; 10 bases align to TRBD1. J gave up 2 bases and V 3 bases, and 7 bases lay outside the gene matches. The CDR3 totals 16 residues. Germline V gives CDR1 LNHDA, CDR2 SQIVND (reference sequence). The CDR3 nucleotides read TGTGCCAGTAGTATTCTCCCGGACAGGGGGACCTACGAGCAGTACTTC. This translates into CASSILPDRGTYEQYF.

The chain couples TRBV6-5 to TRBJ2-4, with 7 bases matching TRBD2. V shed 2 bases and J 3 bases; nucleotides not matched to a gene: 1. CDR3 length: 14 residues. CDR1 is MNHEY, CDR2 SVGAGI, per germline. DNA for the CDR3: TGTGCCAGCAGTTACGGGGAGGGCAAAAACATTCAGTACTTC. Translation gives CASSYGEGKNIQYF.